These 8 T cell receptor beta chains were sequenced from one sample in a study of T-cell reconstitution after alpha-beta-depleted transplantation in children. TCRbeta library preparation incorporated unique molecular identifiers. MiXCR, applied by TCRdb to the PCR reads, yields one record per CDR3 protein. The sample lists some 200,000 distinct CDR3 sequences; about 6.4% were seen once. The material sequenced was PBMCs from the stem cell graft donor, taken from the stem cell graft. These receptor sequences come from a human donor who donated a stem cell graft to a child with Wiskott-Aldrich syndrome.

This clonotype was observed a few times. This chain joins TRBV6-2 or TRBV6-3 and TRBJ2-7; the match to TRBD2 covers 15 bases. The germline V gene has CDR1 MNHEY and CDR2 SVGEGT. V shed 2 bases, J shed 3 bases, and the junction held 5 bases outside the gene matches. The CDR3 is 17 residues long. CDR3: CASSYRGLAGGYYEQYF. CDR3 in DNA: TGTGCCAGCAGTTACCGGGGACTAGCGGGAGGATACTACGAGCAGTACTTC.

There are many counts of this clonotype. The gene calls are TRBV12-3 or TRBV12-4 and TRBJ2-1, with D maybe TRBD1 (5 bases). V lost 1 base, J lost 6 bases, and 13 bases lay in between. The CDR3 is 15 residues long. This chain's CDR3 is CASSLGGAVSNEQFF. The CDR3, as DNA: TGTGCCAGCAGTTTAGGTGGGGCTGTGAGCAATGAGCAGTTCTTC.

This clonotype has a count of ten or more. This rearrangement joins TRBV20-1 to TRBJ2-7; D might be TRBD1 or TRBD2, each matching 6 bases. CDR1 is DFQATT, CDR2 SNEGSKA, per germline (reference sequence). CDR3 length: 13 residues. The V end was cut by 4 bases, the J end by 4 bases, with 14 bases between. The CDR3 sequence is CSATLGGPYEQYF. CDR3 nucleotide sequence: TGCAGTGCTACCCTGGGGGGCCCTTACGAGCAGTACTTC.

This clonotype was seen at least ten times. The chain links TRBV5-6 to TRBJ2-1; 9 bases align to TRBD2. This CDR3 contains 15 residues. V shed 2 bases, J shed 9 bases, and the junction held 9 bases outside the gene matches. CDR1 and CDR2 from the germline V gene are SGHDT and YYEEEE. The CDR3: CASSFFVAGVSEQFF. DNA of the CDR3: TGTGCCAGCAGCTTCTTCGTAGCGGGAGTTTCTGAGCAGTTCTTC.

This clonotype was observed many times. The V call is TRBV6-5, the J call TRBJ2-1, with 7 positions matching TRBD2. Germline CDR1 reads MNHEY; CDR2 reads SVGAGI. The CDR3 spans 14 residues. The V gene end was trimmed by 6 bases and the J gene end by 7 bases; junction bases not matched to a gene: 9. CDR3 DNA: TGTGCCAGCAGCCACAGGTTGGGGGGGAATGAGCAGTTCTTC. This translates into CASSHRLGGNEQFF.

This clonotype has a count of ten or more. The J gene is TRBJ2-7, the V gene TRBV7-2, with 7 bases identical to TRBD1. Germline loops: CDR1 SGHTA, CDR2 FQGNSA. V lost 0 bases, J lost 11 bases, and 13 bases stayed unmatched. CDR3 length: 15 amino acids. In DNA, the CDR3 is TGTGCCAGCAGCTTAGCGGTAGGACAGGCAACAGCGGAGTACTTC. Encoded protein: CASSLAVGQATAEYF.

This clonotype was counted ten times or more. Here the CDR3 reads CASSLTGSTEAFF. The CDR3 nucleotides read TGTGCCAGCAGTTTGACAGGGAGCACTGAAGCTTTCTTT. The rearrangement joins TRBV6-5 to TRBJ1-1; 7 bases align to TRBD1. Germline CDR1 reads MNHEY; CDR2 reads SVGAGI. V lost 4 bases, J lost 4 bases, and 3 bases stayed unmatched. The CDR3 is 13 amino acids.

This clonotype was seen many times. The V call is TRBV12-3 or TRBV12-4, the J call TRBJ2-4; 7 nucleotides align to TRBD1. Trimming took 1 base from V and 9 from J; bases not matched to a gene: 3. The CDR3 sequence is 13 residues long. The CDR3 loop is CASSLGQGSIQYF. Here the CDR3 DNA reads TGTGCCAGCAGTTTAGGACAGGGCAGCATTCAGTACTTC.